The 5 T cell receptor beta chains in this list originate from one sample, sequenced in a study of cytomegalovirus exposure and HLA in healthy donors. Use of 60 Vbeta and 13 Jbeta primers characterized the PCR. Only in-frame clones appear in the TCRdb table, and some are missing; sequencing was by immunoSEQ multiplex PCR. The repertoire holds about 140,000 clones, with over 60% as singletons. Sequencing was done on a sample of PBMCs. The receptors stem from a female donor in good health and CMV-seronegative.

In its sample, this clone was seen a few times. CDR3 sequence: CASSPGSYNEQFF. Written as DNA, the CDR3 is TGTGCCAGCTCCCCGGGCTCCTACAATGAGCAGTTCTTC. The chain links TRBV6-5 to TRBJ2-1, with D unresolved. From germline, CDR1 is MNHEY and CDR2 SVGAGI. The CDR3 loop spans 13 amino acids. V was clipped by 8 bases and J by 0 bases, with 8 bases between them.

This clone was observed a handful of times. The chain couples TRBV4-1 to TRBJ1-3, with a tentative D call TRBD1 (5 bases). Trimming pared 0 bases from V and 0 bases from J, leaving 6 bases between. Germline CDR1 and CDR2: MGHRA and YSYEKL. The CDR3 has 15 amino acids. The CDR3 DNA reads as TGCGCCAGCAGCCAAGAGGGACTCTCTGGAAACACCATATATTTT. Encoded protein: CASSQEGLSGNTIYF.

V is TRBV9 and J is TRBJ2-7; weak D call: TRBD1 (6 bases). Per the germline V gene, CDR1 is SGDLS and CDR2 is YYNGEE. The CDR3 has 16 residues. Trimming cost V 0 bases and J 4 bases, with 17 bases left between them. CDR3 amino acids: CASSVGGVGTPYEQYF. The CDR3 coding sequence is TGTGCCAGCAGCGTAGGAGGGGTCGGGACACCTTACGAGCAGTACTTC.

The chain couples TRBV5-6 to TRBJ1-3; D ambiguous. Trimming shortened V by 3 bases and J by 0 bases, and 4 bases separated the two germline ends. Germline values: CDR1 SGHDT, CDR2 YYEEEE. The CDR3 extends over 13 amino acids. CDR3 in DNA: TGTGCCAGCAGCTCTTCCTCTGGAAACACCATATATTTT. Residues: CASSSSSGNTIYF.

The V gene is TRBV9, the J gene TRBJ2-3, with TRBD2 identical over 7 bases. Germline-derived CDR1 and CDR2 are SGDLS and YYNGEE. The CDR3 totals 19 residues. The V gene end was trimmed by 4 bases and the J gene end by 1 base; junction bases not matched to a gene: 18. This chain's CDR3 is CASSPRPGASGGRTDTQYF. DNA of the CDR3: TGTGCCAGCAGCCCACGACCCGGAGCTAGCGGAGGACGCACAGATACGCAGTATTTT.